The 7 T cell receptor beta chains listed next were all sequenced from one sample in a study of blood T cell repertoires in COVID-19. Produced via immunoSEQ multiplex PCR; TCRdb's table is partial and in-frame only. The repertoire holds roughly 290,000 clones, with about 85% as singletons. The sample comprised peripheral blood. These TCRs come from a human donor with COVID-19, enrolled during active disease. The donor label of this sample is uncertain.

V and J are TRBV20-1 and TRBJ1-2; 7 bases agree with TRBD1. The CDR3 runs 11 residues. CDR1 and CDR2 from the germline V gene are DFQATT and SNEGSKA (reference sequence). The chain's CDR3 is CSGTANYGYTF. The CDR3, as DNA: TGCAGCGGGACAGCTAACTATGGCTACACCTTC.

The gene calls are TRBV7-3 and TRBJ1-2, with TRBD1 identical over 7 bases. The CDR3 sequence is 16 residues long. CDR1 and CDR2 from the germline V gene are SGHTA and FQGTGA. V shed 0 bases and J 5 bases; nucleotides not matched to a gene: 9. CDR3 nucleotides: TGTGCCAGCAGCTTAACCGGGACAGACCGCGCTTATGGCTACACCTTC. This translates into CASSLTGTDRAYGYTF.

The V call is TRBV6-6, the J call TRBJ2-6, with 8 bases matching TRBD1. The ends lost 6 bases at V and 3 bases at J; junction bases unmatched: 4. The germline V gene has CDR1 MNHNY and CDR2 SVGAGI (reference sequence). The CDR3 has 15 amino acids. The CDR3 protein is CASSDRGDGANVLTF. As DNA, the CDR3 is TGTGCCAGCAGCGACAGGGGAGATGGGGCCAACGTCCTGACTTTC.

This chain connects TRBV6-6 to TRBJ1-5; 10 bases fit TRBD1. The CDR3 sequence is 16 residues long. Germline CDR1 MNHNY, CDR2 SVGAGI (reference sequence). Trimming cost V 4 bases and J 7 bases; bases outside gene matches: 10. DNA of the CDR3: TGTGCCAGCAGTTCGCAGGACAGGGGGATCAAGCAGCCCCAGCATTTT. As protein: CASSSQDRGIKQPQHF.

The chain uses TRBV4-2 and TRBJ1-2, with a possible D match to TRBD1 (5 bases). V lost 1 base and J 4 bases, leaving 7 bases between the germline ends. The germline gives CDR1 LGHNA, CDR2 YNFKEQ. This CDR3 has 13 residues. CDR3 coding DNA: TGTGCCAGCAGCCAAGGGACATTCTATGGCTACACCTTC. It encodes CASSQGTFYGYTF.

The chain recombines TRBV6-5 with TRBJ2-7, with 8 nucleotides matching TRBD1. The V and J ends lost 6 bases and 7 bases, in that order; junction bases with no gene match: 8. The CDR3 is 13 amino acids. Germline values: CDR1 MNHEY, CDR2 SVGAGI. CDR3 nucleotide sequence: TGTGCCAGCAGACCGGACAGGGTCGGAGAGCAGTACTTC. Translating gives CASRPDRVGEQYF.

The chain couples TRBV27 to TRBJ1-5; D ambiguous. The CDR3 has 14 amino acids. Germline V lookup: CDR1 MNHEY, CDR2 SMNVEV (reference sequence). V was cut by 8 bases and J by 5 bases, with 16 bases left in between. CDR3: CASGSTVEDQPQHF. The CDR3, as DNA: TGTGCCAGCGGGTCCACCGTTGAGGATCAGCCCCAGCATTTT.